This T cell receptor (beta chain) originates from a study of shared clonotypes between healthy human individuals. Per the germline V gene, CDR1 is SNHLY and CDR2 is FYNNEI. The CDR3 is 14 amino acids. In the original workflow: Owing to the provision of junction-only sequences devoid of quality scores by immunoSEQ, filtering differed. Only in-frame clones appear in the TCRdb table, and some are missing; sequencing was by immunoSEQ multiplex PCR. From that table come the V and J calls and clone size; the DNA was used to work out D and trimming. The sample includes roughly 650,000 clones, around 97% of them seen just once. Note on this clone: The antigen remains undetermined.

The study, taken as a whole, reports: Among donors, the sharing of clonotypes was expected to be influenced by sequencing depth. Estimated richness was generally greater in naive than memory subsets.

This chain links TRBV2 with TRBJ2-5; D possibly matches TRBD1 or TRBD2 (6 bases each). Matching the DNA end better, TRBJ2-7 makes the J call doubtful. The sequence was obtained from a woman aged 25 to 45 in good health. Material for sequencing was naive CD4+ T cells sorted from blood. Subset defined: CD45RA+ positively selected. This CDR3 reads CASRGGHLSYEQYF. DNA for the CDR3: TGTGCCAGCAGGGGGGGACACCTCTCCTACGAGCAGTACTTC.